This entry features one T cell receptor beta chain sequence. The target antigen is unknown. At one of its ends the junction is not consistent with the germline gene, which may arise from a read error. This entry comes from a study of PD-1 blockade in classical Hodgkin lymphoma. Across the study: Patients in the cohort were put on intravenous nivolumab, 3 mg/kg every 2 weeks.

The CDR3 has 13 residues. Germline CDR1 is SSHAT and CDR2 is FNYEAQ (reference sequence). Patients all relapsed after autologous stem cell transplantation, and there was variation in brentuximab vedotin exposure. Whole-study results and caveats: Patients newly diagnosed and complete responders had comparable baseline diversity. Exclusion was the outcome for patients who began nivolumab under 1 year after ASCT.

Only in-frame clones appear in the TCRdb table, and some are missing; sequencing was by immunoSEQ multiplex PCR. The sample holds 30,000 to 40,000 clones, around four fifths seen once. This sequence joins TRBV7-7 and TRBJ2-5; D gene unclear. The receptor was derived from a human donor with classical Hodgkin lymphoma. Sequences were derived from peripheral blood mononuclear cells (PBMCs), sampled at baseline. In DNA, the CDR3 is TGTGCTAGCAGCTTAGAGGTCCAAGAGACCCAGTACTTC. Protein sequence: CASSLEVQETQYF.